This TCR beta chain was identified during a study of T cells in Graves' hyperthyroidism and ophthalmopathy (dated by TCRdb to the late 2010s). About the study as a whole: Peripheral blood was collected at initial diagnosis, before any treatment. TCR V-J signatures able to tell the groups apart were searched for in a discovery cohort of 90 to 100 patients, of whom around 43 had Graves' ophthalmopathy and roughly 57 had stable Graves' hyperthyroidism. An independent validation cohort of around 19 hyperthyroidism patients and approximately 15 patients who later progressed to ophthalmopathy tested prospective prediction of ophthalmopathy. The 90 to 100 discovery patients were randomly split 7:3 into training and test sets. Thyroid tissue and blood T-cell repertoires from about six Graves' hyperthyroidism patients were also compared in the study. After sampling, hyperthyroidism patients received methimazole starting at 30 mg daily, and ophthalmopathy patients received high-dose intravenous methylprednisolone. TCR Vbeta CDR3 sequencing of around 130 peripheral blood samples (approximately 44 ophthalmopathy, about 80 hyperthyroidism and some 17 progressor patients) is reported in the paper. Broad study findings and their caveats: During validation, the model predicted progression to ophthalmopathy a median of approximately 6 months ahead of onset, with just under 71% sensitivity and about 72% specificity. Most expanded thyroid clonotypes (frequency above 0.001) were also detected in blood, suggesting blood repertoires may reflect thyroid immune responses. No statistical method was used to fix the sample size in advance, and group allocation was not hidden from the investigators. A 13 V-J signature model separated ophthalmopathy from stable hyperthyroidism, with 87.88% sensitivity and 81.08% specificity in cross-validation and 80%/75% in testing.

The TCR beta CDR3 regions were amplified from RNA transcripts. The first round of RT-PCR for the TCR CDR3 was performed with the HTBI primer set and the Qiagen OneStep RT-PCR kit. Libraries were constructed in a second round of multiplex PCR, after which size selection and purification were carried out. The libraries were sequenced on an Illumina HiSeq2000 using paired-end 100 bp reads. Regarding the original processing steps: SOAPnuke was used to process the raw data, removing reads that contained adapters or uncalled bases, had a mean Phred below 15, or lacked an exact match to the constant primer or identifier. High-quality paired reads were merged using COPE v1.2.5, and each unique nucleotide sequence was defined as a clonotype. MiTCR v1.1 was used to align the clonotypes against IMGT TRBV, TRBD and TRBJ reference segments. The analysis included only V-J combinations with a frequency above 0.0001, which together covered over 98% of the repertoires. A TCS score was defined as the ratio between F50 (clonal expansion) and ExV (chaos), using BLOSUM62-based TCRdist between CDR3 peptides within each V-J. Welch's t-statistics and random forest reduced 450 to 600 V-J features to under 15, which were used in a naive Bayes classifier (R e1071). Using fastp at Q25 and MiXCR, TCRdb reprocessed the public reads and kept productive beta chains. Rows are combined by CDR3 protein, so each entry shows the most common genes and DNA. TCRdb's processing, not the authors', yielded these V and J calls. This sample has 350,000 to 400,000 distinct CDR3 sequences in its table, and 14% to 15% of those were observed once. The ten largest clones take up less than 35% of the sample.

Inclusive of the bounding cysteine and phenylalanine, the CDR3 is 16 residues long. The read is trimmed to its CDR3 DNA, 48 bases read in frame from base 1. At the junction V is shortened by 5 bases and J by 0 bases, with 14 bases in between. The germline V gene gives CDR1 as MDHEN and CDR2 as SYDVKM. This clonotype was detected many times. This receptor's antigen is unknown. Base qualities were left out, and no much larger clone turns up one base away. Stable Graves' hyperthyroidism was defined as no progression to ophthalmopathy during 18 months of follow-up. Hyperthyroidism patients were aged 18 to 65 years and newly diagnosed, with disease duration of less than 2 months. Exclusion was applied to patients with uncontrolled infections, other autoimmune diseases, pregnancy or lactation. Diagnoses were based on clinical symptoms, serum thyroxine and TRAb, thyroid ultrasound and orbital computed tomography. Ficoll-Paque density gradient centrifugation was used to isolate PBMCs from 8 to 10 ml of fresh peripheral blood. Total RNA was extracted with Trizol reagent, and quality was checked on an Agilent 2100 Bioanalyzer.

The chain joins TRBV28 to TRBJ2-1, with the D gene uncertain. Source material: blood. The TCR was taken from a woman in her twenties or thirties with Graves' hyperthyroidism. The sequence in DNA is TGTGCCAGCAGTCGATATTTTTCCTCCTCCTACAATGAGCAGTTCTTC. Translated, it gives CASSRYFSSSYNEQFF. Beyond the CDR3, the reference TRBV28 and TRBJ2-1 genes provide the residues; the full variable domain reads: DVKVTQSSRYLVKRTGEKVFLECVQDMDHENMFWYRQDPGLGLRLIYFSYDVKMKEKGDIPEGYSVSREKKERFSLILESASTNQTSMYLCASSRYFSSSYNEQFFGPGTRLTVL.